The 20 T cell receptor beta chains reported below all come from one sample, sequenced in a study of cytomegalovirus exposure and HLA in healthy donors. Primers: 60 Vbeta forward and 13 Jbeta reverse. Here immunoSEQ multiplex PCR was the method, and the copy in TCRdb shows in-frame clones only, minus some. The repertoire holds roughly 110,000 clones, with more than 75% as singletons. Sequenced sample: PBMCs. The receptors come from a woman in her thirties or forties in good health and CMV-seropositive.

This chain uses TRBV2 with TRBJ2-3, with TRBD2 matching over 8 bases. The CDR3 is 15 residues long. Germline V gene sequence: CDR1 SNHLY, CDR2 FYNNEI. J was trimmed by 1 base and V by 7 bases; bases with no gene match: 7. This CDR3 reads CASTDGLAGTDTQYF. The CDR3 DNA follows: TGTGCCAGCACCGACGGACTAGCCGGCACAGATACGCAGTATTTT.

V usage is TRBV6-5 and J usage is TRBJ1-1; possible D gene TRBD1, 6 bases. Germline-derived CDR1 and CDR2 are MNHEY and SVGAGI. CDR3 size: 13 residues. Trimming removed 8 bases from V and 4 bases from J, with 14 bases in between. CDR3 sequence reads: CASSDRLSTEAFF. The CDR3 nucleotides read TGTGCCAGCTCCGACAGGCTAAGCACTGAAGCTTTCTTT.

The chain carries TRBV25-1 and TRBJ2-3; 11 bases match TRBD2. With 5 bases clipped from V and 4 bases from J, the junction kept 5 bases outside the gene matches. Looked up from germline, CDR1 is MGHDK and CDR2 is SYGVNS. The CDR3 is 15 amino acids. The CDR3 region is CASSNSGGAPDTQYF. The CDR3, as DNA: TGTGCCAGCAGTAATAGCGGGGGGGCCCCAGATACGCAGTATTTT.

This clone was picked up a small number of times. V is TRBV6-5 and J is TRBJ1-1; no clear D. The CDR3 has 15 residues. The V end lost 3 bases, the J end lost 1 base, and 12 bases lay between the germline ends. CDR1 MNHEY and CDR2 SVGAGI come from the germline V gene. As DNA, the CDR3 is TGTGCCAGCAGTTATGGCTGGCCGAAGAACACTGAAGCTTTCTTT. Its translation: CASSYGWPKNTEAFF.

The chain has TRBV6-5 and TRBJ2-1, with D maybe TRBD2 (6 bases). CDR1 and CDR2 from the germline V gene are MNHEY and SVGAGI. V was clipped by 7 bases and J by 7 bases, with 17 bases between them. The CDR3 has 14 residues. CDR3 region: CASKRAGLGNEQFF. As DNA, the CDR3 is TGTGCCAGCAAGCGGGCGGGTCTAGGGAATGAGCAGTTCTTC.

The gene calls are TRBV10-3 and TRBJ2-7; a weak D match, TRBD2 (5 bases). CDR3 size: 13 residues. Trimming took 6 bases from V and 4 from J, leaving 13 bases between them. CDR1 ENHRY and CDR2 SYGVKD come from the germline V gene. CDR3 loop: CAISLDFDYEQYF. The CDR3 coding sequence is TGTGCCATCAGCCTGGACTTCGATTACGAGCAGTACTTC.

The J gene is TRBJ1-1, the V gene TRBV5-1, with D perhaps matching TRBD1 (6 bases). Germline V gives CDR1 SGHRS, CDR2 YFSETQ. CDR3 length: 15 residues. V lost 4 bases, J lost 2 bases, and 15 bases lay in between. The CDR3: CASSISLGGNTEAFF. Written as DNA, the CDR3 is TGCGCCAGCAGCATCTCCTTAGGGGGAAACACTGAAGCTTTCTTT.

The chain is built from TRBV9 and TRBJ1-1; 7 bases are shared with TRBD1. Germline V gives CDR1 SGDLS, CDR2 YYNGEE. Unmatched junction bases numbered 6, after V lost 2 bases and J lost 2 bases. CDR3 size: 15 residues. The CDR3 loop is CASSVGGTANTEAFF. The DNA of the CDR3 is TGTGCCAGCAGCGTCGGCGGGACAGCAAACACTGAAGCTTTCTTT.

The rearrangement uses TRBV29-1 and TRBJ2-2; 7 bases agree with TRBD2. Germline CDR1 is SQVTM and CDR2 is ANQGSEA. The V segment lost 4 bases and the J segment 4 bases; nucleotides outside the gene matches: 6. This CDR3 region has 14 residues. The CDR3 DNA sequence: TGCAGCGTTGGAGGCGGGGGAACCACCGGGGAGCTGTTTTTT. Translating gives CSVGGGGTTGELFF.

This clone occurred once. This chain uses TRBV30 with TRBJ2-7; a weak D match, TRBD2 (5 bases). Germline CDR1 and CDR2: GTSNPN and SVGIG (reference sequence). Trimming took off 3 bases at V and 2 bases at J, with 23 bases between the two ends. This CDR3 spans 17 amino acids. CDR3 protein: CAWSRGPSGGRTYEQYF. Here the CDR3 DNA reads TGTGCCTGGAGCCGGGGTCCTTCCGGAGGACGGACCTACGAGCAGTACTTC.

The CDR3 sequence: CSVKLGGVYLEQYF. CDR3 coding DNA: TGCAGCGTGAAACTAGGGGGGGTGTATCTCGAGCAGTACTTC. The chain links TRBV29-1 to TRBJ2-7, with D possibly being TRBD2 (7 bases). Looked up from germline, CDR1 is SQVTM and CDR2 is ANQGSEA. The ends were cut back, 6 bases at V and 6 bases at J, with 21 bases in the middle. This CDR3 is built from 14 residues.

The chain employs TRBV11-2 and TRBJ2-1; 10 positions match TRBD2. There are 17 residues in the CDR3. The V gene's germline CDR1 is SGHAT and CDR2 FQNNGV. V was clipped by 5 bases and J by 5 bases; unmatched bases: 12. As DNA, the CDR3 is TGTGCCAGCAGCGACAACCCGGGACTAGCGATTAACAATGAGCAGTTCTTC. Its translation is CASSDNPGLAINNEQFF.

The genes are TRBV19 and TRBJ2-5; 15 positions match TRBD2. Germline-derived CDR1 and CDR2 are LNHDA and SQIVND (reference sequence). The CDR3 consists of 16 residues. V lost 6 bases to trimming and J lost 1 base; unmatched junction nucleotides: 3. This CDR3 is CASRKGLAGGQETQYF. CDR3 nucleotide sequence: TGTGCCAGTAGGAAGGGACTAGCGGGGGGCCAAGAGACCCAGTACTTC.

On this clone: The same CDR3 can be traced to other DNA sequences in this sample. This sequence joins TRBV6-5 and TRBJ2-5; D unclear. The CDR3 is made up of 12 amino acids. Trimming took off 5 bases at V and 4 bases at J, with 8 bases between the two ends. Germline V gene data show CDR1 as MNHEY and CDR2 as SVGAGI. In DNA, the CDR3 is TGTGCCAGCAGTAGAACTACAGAGACCCAGTACTTC. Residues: CASSRTTETQYF.

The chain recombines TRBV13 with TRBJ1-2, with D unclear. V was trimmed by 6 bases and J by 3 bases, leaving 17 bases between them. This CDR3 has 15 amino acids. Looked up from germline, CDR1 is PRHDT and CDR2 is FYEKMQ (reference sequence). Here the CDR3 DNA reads TGTGCCAGCAGTAAGCTCGGAACAGCTGACTATGGCTACACCTTC. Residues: CASSKLGTADYGYTF.

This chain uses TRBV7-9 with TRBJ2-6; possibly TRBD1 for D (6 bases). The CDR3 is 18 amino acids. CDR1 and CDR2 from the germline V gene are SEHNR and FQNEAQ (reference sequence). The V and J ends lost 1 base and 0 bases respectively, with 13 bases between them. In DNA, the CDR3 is TGTGCCAGCAGCTTAGACGACAGGACCAACTCTGGGGCCAACGTCCTGACTTTC. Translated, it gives CASSLDDRTNSGANVLTF.

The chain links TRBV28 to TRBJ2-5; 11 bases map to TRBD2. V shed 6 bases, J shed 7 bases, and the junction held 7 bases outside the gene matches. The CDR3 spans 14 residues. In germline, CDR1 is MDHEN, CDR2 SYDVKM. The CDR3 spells CASRSSGGRGTQYF. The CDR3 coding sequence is TGTGCCAGCAGATCTAGCGGGGGGAGGGGGACCCAGTACTTC.

DNA of the CDR3: TGTGCCAGCAGCCCCACGGGAGCTGACGAGCAGTACTTC. Its protein is CASSPTGADEQYF. The chain combines TRBV5-6 with TRBJ2-7, with a possible D match to TRBD2 (6 bases). From germline, CDR1 is SGHDT and CDR2 YYEEEE. With 4 bases removed from V and 5 bases from J, the gap between germline ends came to 13 bases. The CDR3 consists of 13 residues.

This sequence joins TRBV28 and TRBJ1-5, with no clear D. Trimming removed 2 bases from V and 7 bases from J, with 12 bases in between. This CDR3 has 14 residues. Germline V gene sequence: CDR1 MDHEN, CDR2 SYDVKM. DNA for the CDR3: TGTGCCAGCAGTTTAGGGAGAACACGGCAGCCCCAGCATTTT. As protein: CASSLGRTRQPQHF.

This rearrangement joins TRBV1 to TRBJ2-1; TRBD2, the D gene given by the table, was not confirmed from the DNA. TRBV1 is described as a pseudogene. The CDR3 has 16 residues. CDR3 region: CTSGSRRHSGGNEQFF. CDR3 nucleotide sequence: TGCACCAGCGGCTCTCGTCGTCACAGCGGAGGCAATGAGCAGTTCTTC.